This T cell receptor (beta chain) originates from a study of CD8 T cells in Susac syndrome. Reverse transcription of roughly 0.45 to 1 ug RNA was performed with random hexamers. TCRdb re-called the immunoSEQ multiplex PCR reads with MiXCR, one entry per CDR3 protein. The data show about 250,000 distinct CDR3 sequences, about 93% seen once. This CDR3 region has 15 residues. Looked up from germline, CDR1 is PRHDT and CDR2 is FYEKMQ (reference sequence). Trimming shortened V by 0 bases and J by 1 base, and 8 bases separated the two germline ends. The receptor was derived from a human donor with multiple sclerosis. The sequencing sample was made of CD4+ T cells from PBMCs. The gene calls are TRBV13 and TRBJ2-3; D may be TRBD2 (6 bases). The CDR3 nucleotides are TGTGCCAGCAGCTTAGGGGCGGGACGCACAGATACGCAGTATTTT. This gives the protein CASSLGAGRTDTQYF.